This T cell receptor (beta chain) was retrieved from a study of regulatory T cells in long-lasting Graves disease. Construction of the TCR beta libraries employed iRepertoire HTBI primers in conjunction with Arm-PCR of CDR3 regions. Each CDR3 protein gets one entry after TCRdb re-called the multiplex PCR reads with MiXCR. Of more than 350,000 distinct CDR3 sequences detected, around 20% appear once; the ten largest clones hold over 11%. As to time point: persistent/refractory GD, antithyroid drugs over 5 years with positive TRAb. RNA extracted from PBMCs served as the sequencing template. A few counts support this clonotype. The junction had 9 bases not matched to a gene; V was cut back by 3 bases and J by 6 bases. In germline, CDR1 is KGHSH, CDR2 LQKENI. The CDR3 contains 15 residues.

This receptor was taken from a female donor with Graves disease. The source was peripheral blood mononuclear cells (PBMCs), collected when the disease was refractory, from a patient treated with antithyroid drugs. The chain joins TRBV18 to TRBJ2-7; 9 bases line up with TRBD2. This CDR3 reads CASSPESGRRSEQYF. In DNA form, the CDR3 reads TGTGCCAGCTCACCGGAGAGCGGGAGGAGGAGCGAGCAGTACTTC. Filled out from reference TRBV18 and TRBJ2-7, the complete variable domain reads NAGVMQNPRHLVRRRGQEARLRCSPMKGHSHVYWYRQLPEEGLKFMVYLQKENIIDESGMPKERFSAEFPKEGPSILRIQQVVRGDSAAYFCASSPESGRRSEQYFGPGTRLTVT.